Below, 30 T cell receptor beta chains from the same sample are listed, as sequenced in a study of blood T cell repertoires in COVID-19. TCRdb keeps only in-frame clones here, not all; method: immunoSEQ multiplex PCR. This table holds approximately 220,000 clones, roughly 85% found once. Sequencing input: PBMCs or T cells enriched from blood (not recorded which). The source of these receptors is a man in his forties who had recovered from COVID-19.

The rearrangement links TRBV4-3 to TRBJ2-3; possibly TRBD2 for D (6 bases). The CDR3 consists of 16 residues. Trimming took 2 bases from V and 0 from J, leaving 12 bases between them. Germline V gene sequence: CDR1 LGHNA, CDR2 YSLEER. The CDR3 loop reads CASSQHPSGSTDTQYF. CDR3 nucleotide sequence: TGCGCCAGCAGCCAACATCCCAGCGGGAGCACAGATACGCAGTATTTT.

The V and J genes are TRBV2 and TRBJ2-7; 9 bases match TRBD1. The CDR3 length is 14 residues. CDR1 is SNHLY, CDR2 FYNNEI, per germline. V trimming: 6 bases; J trimming: 4 bases; junction bases outside the gene matches: 7. CDR3 protein: CASRNRGRVYEQYF. In nucleotides, the CDR3 is TGTGCCAGCAGGAACAGGGGGCGCGTGTACGAGCAGTACTTC.

The chain couples TRBV2 to TRBJ2-7; 7 nucleotides match TRBD1. Germline assignment: CDR1 SNHLY and CDR2 FYNNEI. The CDR3 runs 14 residues. Trimming cost V 5 bases and J 6 bases; bases outside gene matches: 10. The CDR3 spells CASSPQGVLGEQYF. The CDR3 nucleotides read TGTGCCAGCAGTCCTCAGGGGGTTCTTGGCGAGCAGTACTTC.

The rearrangement links TRBV6-2 or TRBV6-3 to TRBJ1-2; the match to TRBD1 covers 9 bases. CDR1 MNHEY and CDR2 SVGEGT come from the germline V gene. The CDR3 has 13 amino acids. The V segment lost 5 bases and the J segment 2 bases; nucleotides outside the gene matches: 0. The CDR3 loop reads CASSGTGNYGYTF. The CDR3 DNA reads as TGTGCCAGCAGTGGGACAGGGAACTATGGCTACACCTTC.

The gene calls are TRBV28 and TRBJ2-5; 7 nucleotides match TRBD2. Trimming at V came to 10 bases and at J to 6 bases, leaving 11 bases not matched to a gene. CDR3 length equals 13 residues. Germline lookup yields CDR1 MDHEN and CDR2 SYDVKM. CDR3 amino acids: CAIEGGPVKTQYF. The CDR3 DNA sequence: TGTGCCATAGAGGGAGGGCCGGTGAAGACCCAGTACTTC.

J is TRBJ2-1 and V is TRBV27; 13 bases fit TRBD2. Germline V lookup: CDR1 MNHEY, CDR2 SMNVEV (reference sequence). CDR3 length: 16 residues. V trimming: 2 bases; J trimming: 9 bases; junction bases outside the gene matches: 7. CDR3 in DNA: TGTGCCAGCAGTTTAGGACGCACTAGCGGGAGGGGTGAGCAGTTCTTC. As protein: CASSLGRTSGRGEQFF.

This rearrangement joins TRBV9 to TRBJ1-3; 8 nucleotides agree with TRBD1. After removal of 3 bases from V and 2 bases from J, the junction contained 4 bases not matched to a gene. In germline, CDR1 is SGDLS, CDR2 YYNGEE. CDR3 size: 15 residues. CDR3 region: CASSAGQGTGNTIYF. CDR3 nucleotide sequence: TGTGCCAGCAGCGCAGGACAGGGTACTGGAAACACCATATATTTT.

The chain uses TRBV21-1 and TRBJ1-2; the table calls TRBD1, which could not be checked here. TRBV21-1 is noted as a pseudogene. This CDR3 region has 18 residues. In DNA form, the CDR3 reads TGTGCCAGCAGCAACGATCGGGGACAGGGGGCCGACAACTATGGCTACACCTTC. Translation: CASSNDRGQGADNYGYTF.

This clone has a single count. The germline gene is not matched at one end of the junction; a read error may be the cause. The chain joins TRBV7-7 to TRBJ2-7; unclear D gene. The CDR3 loop spans 15 amino acids. Germline-derived CDR1 and CDR2 are SSHAT and FNYEAQ (reference sequence). In DNA, the CDR3 is TGTGCTAGCAGCGCCGGTCCTTCCCCATCCTACGAGCAGTACTTC. It yields the protein CASSAGPSPSYEQYF.

This clone was recorded only once. The chain joins TRBV29-1 to TRBJ2-1; 10 nucleotides line up with TRBD2. V lost 4 bases, J lost 12 bases, and 9 bases stayed unmatched. This CDR3 is 13 amino acids long. From germline, CDR1 is SQVTM and CDR2 ANQGSEA. CDR3 sequence (DNA): TGCAGCGTTGTAGGGCTAGCGGGAGCTGGGCAGTTCTTC. Translating gives CSVVGLAGAGQFF.

This chain uses TRBV20-1 with TRBJ2-1, with TRBD2 matching over 8 bases. V shed 3 bases and J 15 bases; nucleotides not matched to a gene: 13. CDR3 size: 13 residues. The germline V gene encodes CDR1 DFQATT and CDR2 SNEGSKA (reference sequence). The CDR3 region has the DNA TGCAGTGCTAGTAGTACCCCGGCGGGAGGTAGGTTCTTC. Its translation is CSASSTPAGGRFF.

This clone was seen a single time. In DNA, the CDR3 is TGTGCCAGCAGCGTAGGGGGACAGGGGTTGTACGAGCAGTACTTC. The encoded protein is CASSVGGQGLYEQYF. The chain couples TRBV9 to TRBJ2-7; 10 bases align to TRBD1. This CDR3 is built from 15 residues. The ends lost 0 bases at V and 4 bases at J; junction bases unmatched: 4. Germline-derived CDR1 and CDR2 are SGDLS and YYNGEE. The full variable domain, rest sourced from reference TRBV9 and TRBJ2-7, is DSGVTQTPKHLITATGQRVTLRCSPRSGDLSVYWYQQSLDQGLQFLIQYYNGEERAKGNILERFSAQQFPDLHSELNLSSLELGDSALYFCASSVGGQGLYEQYFGPGTRLTVT.

This clone has a single count. V usage is TRBV9 and J usage is TRBJ1-2, with 12 bases identical to TRBD1. The CDR3 totals 18 residues. Per the germline V gene, CDR1 is SGDLS and CDR2 is YYNGEE. The ends lost 0 bases at V and 4 bases at J; junction bases unmatched: 10. Here the CDR3 reads CASSVDVAGTGGVYGYTF. CDR3 nucleotide sequence: TGTGCCAGCAGCGTAGATGTCGCGGGGACAGGGGGCGTCTATGGCTACACCTTC.

This clone was seen more than once but under ten times. The CDR3 is CASSIETGLGGYTF. DNA for the CDR3: TGTGCCAGTAGTATAGAGACAGGGTTGGGTGGCTACACCTTC. V gene TRBV19 combines with J gene TRBJ1-2, with 7 bases fitting TRBD1. The CDR3 sequence is 14 residues long. CDR1 and CDR2 from the germline V gene are LNHDA and SQIVND (reference sequence). The V and J ends lost 0 bases and 7 bases, in that order; junction bases with no gene match: 5.

V and J are TRBV27 and TRBJ2-7; TRBD1 agrees at 8 bases. The CDR3 is made up of 14 amino acids. After removal of 5 bases from V and 4 bases from J, the junction contained 7 bases not matched to a gene. CDR1 and CDR2 from the germline V gene are MNHEY and SMNVEV (reference sequence). CDR3 sequence (DNA): TGTGCCAGCAGTCCCGCCGGACAGGGATACGAGCAGTACTTC. This codes for CASSPAGQGYEQYF.

The chain couples TRBV5-4 to TRBJ2-4; maybe TRBD1 (6 bases). V lost 3 bases to trimming and J lost 4 bases, with 11 bases between them. Germline-derived CDR1 and CDR2 are SGHNT and YYREEE (reference sequence). The CDR3 runs 14 residues. For the CDR3, the DNA is TGTGCCAGCAGCTCTCCGGGACAAAAAAACATTCAGTACTTC. Encoded protein: CASSSPGQKNIQYF. Supplemented by reference TRBV5-4 and TRBJ2-4, the full variable domain reads ETGVTQSPTHLIKTRGQQVTLRCSSQSGHNTVSWYQQALGQGPQFIFQYYREEENGRGNFPPRFSGLQFPNYSSELNVNALELDDSALYLCASSSPGQKNIQYFGAGTRLSVL.

The V and J genes are TRBV28 and TRBJ2-7, with D possibly matching TRBD2 (6 bases). Per the germline V gene, CDR1 is MDHEN and CDR2 is SYDVKM. The CDR3 has 17 residues. The V end lost 8 bases, the J end lost 1 base, and 24 bases lay between the germline ends. As DNA, the CDR3 is TGTGCCAGCCCCGGATTGCGTAGCGGCGGTGATTCCTACGAGCAGTACTTC. This codes for CASPGLRSGGDSYEQYF.

This chain connects TRBV2 to TRBJ1-3, with 7 bases aligning to TRBD1. Germline CDR1 reads SNHLY; CDR2 reads FYNNEI. The V segment lost 4 bases and the J segment 8 bases; nucleotides outside the gene matches: 5. CDR3 size: 13 residues. The CDR3 protein is CASSVDRVDTIYF. CDR3 bases: TGTGCCAGCAGTGTCGACAGGGTAGACACCATATATTTT.

The chain couples TRBV28 to TRBJ1-2; TRBD1 matches 8 bases. Germline CDR1 is MDHEN and CDR2 is SYDVKM. The CDR3 has 16 residues. V lost 3 bases, J lost 8 bases, and 14 bases stayed unmatched. The CDR3 loop reads CASSLWGGQASFGYTF. In DNA form, the CDR3 reads TGTGCCAGCAGTTTGTGGGGGGGACAGGCCTCTTTCGGCTACACCTTC.

The chain is built from TRBV6-5 and TRBJ1-1; a weak D match, TRBD1 (5 bases). Trimming left V 4 bases short and J 4 bases short, with 19 bases between. The CDR3 totals 16 residues. Germline CDR1 MNHEY, CDR2 SVGAGI. CDR3: CASSSPLRGLGTEAFF. The CDR3 DNA sequence: TGTGCCAGCAGTTCCCCCCTTAGGGGCTTGGGCACTGAAGCTTTCTTT.

In this sample, this clone turned up once. The chain has TRBV7-3 and TRBJ2-5; 9 bases line up with TRBD2. The trim removed 2 bases at V and 5 bases at J, leaving 6 bases unmatched. The CDR3 extends over 15 amino acids. Germline CDR1 and CDR2: SGHTA and FQGTGA. The chain's CDR3 is CASSLWAGGEETQYF. CDR3 coding DNA: TGTGCCAGCAGCTTATGGGCGGGAGGGGAGGAGACCCAGTACTTC.

The rearrangement joins TRBV5-1 to TRBJ1-5; 7 positions agree with TRBD1. Germline V gene lookup returns CDR1 SGHRS and CDR2 YFSETQ. The CDR3 totals 15 residues. V lost 3 bases and J lost 4; bases outside the gene matches: 7. The CDR3 spells CASSYTGTENQPQHF. The CDR3 DNA is TGCGCCAGCAGCTACACCGGGACAGAGAATCAGCCCCAGCATTTT. Variable domain in full (rest from reference TRBV5-1 and TRBJ1-5): KAGVTQTPRYLIKTRGQQVTLSCSPISGHRSVSWYQQTPGQGLQFLFEYFSETQRNKGNFPGRFSGRQFSNSRSEMNVSTLELGDSALYLCASSYTGTENQPQHFGDGTRLSIL.

The V gene is TRBV18, the J gene TRBJ2-3; unclear D gene. The CDR3 is made up of 12 amino acids. Germline V gives CDR1 KGHSH, CDR2 LQKENI. Trimming left V 2 bases short and J 6 bases short, with 6 bases between. The CDR3 DNA sequence: TGTGCCAGCTCACCATTAATCGATACGCAGTATTTT. Its translation is CASSPLIDTQYF.

The sample holds a few counts of this clone. V gene TRBV4-2 combines with J gene TRBJ2-3; possibly TRBD2 for D (5 bases). This CDR3 region has 20 residues. V lost 0 bases to trimming and J lost 4 bases, with 26 bases between them. Germline CDR1 reads LGHNA; CDR2 reads YNFKEQ. CDR3 sequence (DNA): TGTGCCAGCAGCCAAGATCATATGGGAGAAGCTCCCTTAGTCGCAGATACGCAGTATTTT. This translates into CASSQDHMGEAPLVADTQYF.

This clone has a count of ten or more. The rearrangement joins TRBV6-1 to TRBJ1-3, with D unresolved. CDR1 is MNHNS and CDR2 is SASEGT in the germline V gene. The germline V and J ends were trimmed by 2 bases and 2 bases, with 13 bases remaining between them. The CDR3 loop spans 16 amino acids. DNA for the CDR3: TGTGCCAGCAGTGAAAAAGCGGGTTCTGCTGGAAACACCATATATTTT. Encoded protein: CASSEKAGSAGNTIYF.

This chain joins TRBV5-5 and TRBJ2-5; D unresolved. The CDR3 is made up of 12 amino acids. The V gene's germline CDR1 is SGHKS and CDR2 YYEKEE (reference sequence). V lost 4 bases to trimming and J lost 7 bases, with 11 bases between them. The CDR3 region has the DNA TGTGCCAGCAGCGAACTTTCCGGGACCCAGTACTTC. Translated, it gives CASSELSGTQYF.

The chain recombines TRBV19 with TRBJ1-4; the match to TRBD1 covers 10 bases. J lost 7 bases, V lost 8 bases, and 4 bases had no gene match. The CDR3 is 13 amino acids. The germline V gene has CDR1 LNHDA and CDR2 SQIVND (reference sequence). CDR3 DNA: TGTGCCAGTGCCGGACAGGGGGTTGAAAAACTGTTTTTT. Translating it yields CASAGQGVEKLFF.

The V call is TRBV5-3, the J call TRBJ2-4; TRBD2 aligns across 10 bases. TRBV5-3 is annotated as an ORF whose role is uncertain. This CDR3 spans 21 amino acids. Trimming removed 2 bases from V and 2 bases from J; junction bases left unmatched: 19. As DNA, the CDR3 is TGTGCCAGAAGCTTTGTTCTCATCTCAAGCGGGAGGGCCGTTACCAAAAACATTCAGTACTTC. It yields the protein CARSFVLISSGRAVTKNIQYF.

This rearrangement joins TRBV18 to TRBJ2-1; D gene unclear. The V and J ends lost 6 bases and 6 bases respectively, with 24 bases between them. The CDR3 is 17 amino acids. Germline-derived CDR1 and CDR2 are KGHSH and LQKENI. DNA of the CDR3: TGTGCCAGCTCGCCCGGAGCAAGGATGCTCGAGAGCAATGAGCAGTTCTTC. As protein: CASSPGARMLESNEQFF. Supplemented by reference TRBV18 and TRBJ2-1, the full variable domain reads NAGVMQNPRHLVRRRGQEARLRCSPMKGHSHVYWYRQLPEEGLKFMVYLQKENIIDESGMPKERFSAEFPKEGPSILRIQQVVRGDSAAYFCASSPGARMLESNEQFFGPGTRLTVL.

This clone was found a few times. The chain couples TRBV24-1 to TRBJ2-5, with D possibly being TRBD1 (6 bases). V lost 2 bases and J lost 5, with 17 bases in between. This CDR3 contains 16 residues. The germline V gene encodes CDR1 KGHDR and CDR2 SFDVKD. The CDR3 protein is CATSDSRVGGLETQYF. The CDR3, as DNA: TGTGCCACCAGTGATTCTAGGGTAGGGGGTTTGGAGACCCAGTACTTC.